This T cell receptor beta chain was found in a study of blood T cell repertoires in COVID-19. The overall study: The samples span acute and convalescent COVID-19 from the United States, Italy and Spain. PBMCs, B-cell-depleted T cells, or T cells were the source of the cDNA or gDNA that made up the material.

In the original processing: The authors estimated nucleated cell counts from reference gene primer amplification. The table came from immunoSEQ multiplex PCR; TCRdb's copy has only in-frame clones and leaves some out. That table supplies the V and J calls and clone size; D and trimming were determined from the DNA. The table has roughly 100,000 clones, over 75% seen once. The sample holds one count of this clone. The germline V gene has CDR1 MGHRA and CDR2 YSYEKL. The CDR3 has 15 residues. V lost 4 bases and J lost 1, with 11 bases in between. The chain employs TRBV4-1 and TRBJ1-3; D perhaps matches TRBD1 (6 bases). The material sequenced was peripheral blood. This clonotype originated in a human donor in a cohort sampled during active COVID-19. CDR3 coding DNA: TGCGCCAGCAGCCCAGGACAGTTGTCTGGAAACACCATATATTTT. Protein sequence: CASSPGQLSGNTIYF.